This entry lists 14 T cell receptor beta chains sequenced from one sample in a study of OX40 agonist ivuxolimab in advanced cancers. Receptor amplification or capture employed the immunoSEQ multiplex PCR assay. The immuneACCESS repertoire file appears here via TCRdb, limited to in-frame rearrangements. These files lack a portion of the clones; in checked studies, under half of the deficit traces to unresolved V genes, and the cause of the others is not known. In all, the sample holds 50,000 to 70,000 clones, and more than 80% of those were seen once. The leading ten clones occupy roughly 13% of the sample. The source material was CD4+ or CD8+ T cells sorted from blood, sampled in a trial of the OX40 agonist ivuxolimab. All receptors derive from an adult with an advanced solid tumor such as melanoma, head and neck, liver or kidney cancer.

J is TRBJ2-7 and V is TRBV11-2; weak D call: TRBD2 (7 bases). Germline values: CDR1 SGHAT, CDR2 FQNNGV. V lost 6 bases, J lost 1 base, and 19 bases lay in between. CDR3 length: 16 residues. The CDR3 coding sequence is TGTGCCAGCAGGGGGGCGGGAGAGATTGGGTCCTACGAGCAGTACTTC. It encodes CASRGAGEIGSYEQYF.

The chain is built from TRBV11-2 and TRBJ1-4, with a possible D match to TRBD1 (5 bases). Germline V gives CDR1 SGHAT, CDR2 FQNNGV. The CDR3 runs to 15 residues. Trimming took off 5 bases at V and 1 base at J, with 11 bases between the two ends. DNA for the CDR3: TGTGCCAGCAGCCAAATGGGGGGAACTAATGAAAAACTGTTTTTT. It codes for CASSQMGGTNEKLFF. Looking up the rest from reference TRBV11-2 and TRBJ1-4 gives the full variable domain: EAGVAQSPRYKIIEKRQSVAFWCNPISGHATLYWYQQILGQGPKLLIQFQNNGVVDDSQLPKDRFSAERLKGVDSTLKIQPAKLEDSAVYLCASSQMGGTNEKLFFGSGTQLSVL.

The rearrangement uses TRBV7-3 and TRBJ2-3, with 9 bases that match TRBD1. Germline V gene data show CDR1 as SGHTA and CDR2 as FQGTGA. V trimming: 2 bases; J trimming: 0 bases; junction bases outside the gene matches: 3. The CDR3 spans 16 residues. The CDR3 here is CASSLDGTGSTDTQYF. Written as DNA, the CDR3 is TGTGCCAGCAGCTTAGATGGGACAGGGAGCACAGATACGCAGTATTTT.

CDR3 in amino acids: CASSEVTGSEAFF. The CDR3 bases are TGTGCCAGCAGTGAAGTTACAGGGTCTGAAGCTTTCTTT. The chain combines TRBV25-1 with TRBJ1-1, with D possibly being TRBD1 (6 bases). This CDR3 spans 13 amino acids. CDR1 is MGHDK and CDR2 is SYGVNS in the germline V gene. V was cut by 2 bases and J by 6 bases, with 10 bases left in between. Full variable domain (remainder filled in from reference TRBV25-1 and TRBJ1-1): EADIYQTPRYLVIGTGKKITLECSQTMGHDKMYWYQQDPGMELHLIHYSYGVNSTEKGDLSSESTVSRIRTEHFPLTLESARPSHTSQYLCASSEVTGSEAFFGQGTRLTVV.

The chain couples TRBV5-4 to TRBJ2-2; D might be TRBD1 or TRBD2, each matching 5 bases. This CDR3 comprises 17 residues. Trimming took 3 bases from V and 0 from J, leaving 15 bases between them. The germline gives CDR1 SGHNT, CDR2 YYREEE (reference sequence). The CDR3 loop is CASSWGTEAANTGELFF. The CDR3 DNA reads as TGTGCCAGCAGCTGGGGCACGGAGGCGGCGAACACCGGGGAGCTGTTTTTT. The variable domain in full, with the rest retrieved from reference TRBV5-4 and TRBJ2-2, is ETGVTQSPTHLIKTRGQQVTLRCSSQSGHNTVSWYQQALGQGPQFIFQYYREEENGRGNFPPRFSGLQFPNYSSELNVNALELDDSALYLCASSWGTEAANTGELFFGEGSRLTVL.

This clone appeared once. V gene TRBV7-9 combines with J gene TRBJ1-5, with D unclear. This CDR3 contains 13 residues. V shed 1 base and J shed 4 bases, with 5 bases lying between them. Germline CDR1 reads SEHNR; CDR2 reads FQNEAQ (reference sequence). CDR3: CASSLDTNQPQHF. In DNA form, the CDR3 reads TGTGCCAGCAGCTTAGACACTAATCAGCCCCAGCATTTT. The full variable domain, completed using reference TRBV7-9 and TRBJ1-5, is DTGVSQNPRHKITKRGQNVTFRCDPISEHNRLYWYRQTLGQGPEFLTYFQNEAQLEKSRLLSDRFSAERPKGSFSTLEIQRTEQGDSAMYLCASSLDTNQPQHFGDGTRLSIL.

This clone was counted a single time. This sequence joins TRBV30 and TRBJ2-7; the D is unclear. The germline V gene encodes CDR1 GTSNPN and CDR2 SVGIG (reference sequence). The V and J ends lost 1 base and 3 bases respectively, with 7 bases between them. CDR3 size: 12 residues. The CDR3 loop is CAWSDPRYEQYF. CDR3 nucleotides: TGTGCCTGGAGTGACCCCCGCTACGAGCAGTACTTC. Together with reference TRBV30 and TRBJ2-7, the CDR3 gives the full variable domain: SQTIHQWPATLVQPVGSPLSLECTVEGTSNPNLYWYRQAAGRGLQLLFYSVGIGQISSEVPQNLSASRPQDRQFILSSKKLLLSDSGFYLCAWSDPRYEQYFGPGTRLTVT.

CDR3 residues: CATSRDLAGNTEAFF. DNA for the CDR3: TGTGCCACCAGCAGAGATCTAGCAGGGAACACTGAAGCTTTCTTT. The chain is built from TRBV15 and TRBJ1-1; D ambiguous. The V gene's germline CDR1 is LNHNV and CDR2 YYDKDF (reference sequence). The V gene lost 0 bases and the J gene lost 1 base, with 9 bases spanning the gap. The CDR3 length is 15 residues.

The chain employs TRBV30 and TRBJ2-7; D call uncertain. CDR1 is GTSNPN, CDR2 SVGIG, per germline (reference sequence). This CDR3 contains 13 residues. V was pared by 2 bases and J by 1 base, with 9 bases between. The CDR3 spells CAWSQPSSYEQYF. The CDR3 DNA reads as TGTGCCTGGAGTCAACCTTCTTCCTACGAGCAGTACTTC.

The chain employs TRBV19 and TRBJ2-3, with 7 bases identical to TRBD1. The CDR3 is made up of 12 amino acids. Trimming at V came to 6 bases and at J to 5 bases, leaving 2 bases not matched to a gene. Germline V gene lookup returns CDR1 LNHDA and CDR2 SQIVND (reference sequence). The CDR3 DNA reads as TGTGCCAGTAGAACAGGGGAAGATACGCAGTATTTT. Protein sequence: CASRTGEDTQYF.

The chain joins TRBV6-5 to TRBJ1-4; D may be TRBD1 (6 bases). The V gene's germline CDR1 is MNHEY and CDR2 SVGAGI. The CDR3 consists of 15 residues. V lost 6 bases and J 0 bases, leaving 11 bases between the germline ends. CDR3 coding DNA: TGTGCCAGCAGCCAACAGGGAACAACTAATGAAAAACTGTTTTTT. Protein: CASSQQGTTNEKLFF.

The CDR3 DNA reads as TGTGCCAGCAGCTTCTCCGGGGGAGCCTACGAGCAGTACTTC. Encoded protein: CASSFSGGAYEQYF. The genes are TRBV11-2 and TRBJ2-7; perhaps TRBD2 as D (6 bases). Per germline, CDR1 SGHAT and CDR2 FQNNGV. V was shortened by 3 bases and J by 2 bases, with 11 bases between the two germline ends. The CDR3 covers 14 residues.

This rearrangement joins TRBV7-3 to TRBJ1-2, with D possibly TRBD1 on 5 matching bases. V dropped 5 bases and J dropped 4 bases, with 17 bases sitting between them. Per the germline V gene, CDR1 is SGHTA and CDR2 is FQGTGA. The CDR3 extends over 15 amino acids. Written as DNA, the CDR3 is TGTGCCAGCAGCCCCTGGGGCGGGGGGACCTATGGCTACACCTTC. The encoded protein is CASSPWGGGTYGYTF.

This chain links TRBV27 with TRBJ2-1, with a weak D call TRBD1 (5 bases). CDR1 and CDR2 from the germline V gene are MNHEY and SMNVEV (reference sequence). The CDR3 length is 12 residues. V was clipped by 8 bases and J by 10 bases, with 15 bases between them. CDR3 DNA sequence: TGTGCCAGCTTGGGGCCTCTAAGAGAGCAGTTCTTC. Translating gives CASLGPLREQFF.